Below are 5 T cell receptor beta chains sequenced from a single sample in a study of graft-versus-host responses after intestinal transplantation. Measured with immunoSEQ multiplex PCR; TCRdb has only the in-frame clones, and not every one. The sample lists about 50,000 clones, over 90% occurring once. Their antigens are not known. This material consisted of unstimulated CD4+ T cells sorted from spleen or lymph node cells, taken before transplant. The receptors originated from a human donor who was the organ donor for an intestinal transplant.

The chain recombines TRBV11-2 with TRBJ2-7; TRBD2 is a possible D gene (6 bases). This CDR3 is 15 amino acids long. Germline loops: CDR1 SGHAT, CDR2 FQNNGV. Between the trimmed V and J ends, which lost 7 bases and 3 bases, there was a span of 19 bases. DNA for the CDR3: TGTGCCAGCACCCTAGGTGGGGACTGGCTCTACGAGCAGTACTTC. It is translated as CASTLGGDWLYEQYF.

This clone appeared a single time. The genes are TRBV6-5 and TRBJ2-7; D gene ambiguous. V was shortened by 5 bases and J by 7 bases, with 12 bases between the two germline ends. Per germline, CDR1 MNHEY and CDR2 SVGAGI. This CDR3 has 12 residues. The CDR3, as DNA: TGTGCCAGCAGTGAAAAAGGGTGGGAGCAGTACTTC. This encodes CASSEKGWEQYF.

This chain links TRBV2 with TRBJ2-7, with D unresolved. The germline V gene has CDR1 SNHLY and CDR2 FYNNEI. With 7 bases removed from V and 3 bases from J, the gap between germline ends came to 10 bases. There are 12 residues in the CDR3. DNA of the CDR3: TGTGCCAGCAAAAAGGACGACTACGAGCAGTACTTC. It yields the protein CASKKDDYEQYF.

The rearrangement joins TRBV20-1 to TRBJ2-1; D unclear. CDR3 length: 11 residues. The V end was cut by 3 bases, the J end by 3 bases, with 3 bases between. Germline CDR1 reads DFQATT; CDR2 reads SNEGSKA (reference sequence). The CDR3 sequence is CSARDYNEQFF. The CDR3 region has the DNA TGCAGTGCTAGGGACTACAATGAGCAGTTCTTC.

J is TRBJ2-5 and V is TRBV6-7; D is undetermined. TRBV6-7 is recorded as an ORF, its role being uncertain. Trimming took off 0 bases at V and 4 bases at J, with 9 bases between the two ends. The CDR3 sequence is 14 residues long. CDR3 loop: CASSYSGLGETQYF. The CDR3 coding sequence is TGTGCCAGCAGTTACTCAGGGTTGGGAGAGACCCAGTACTTC.